This T cell receptor (beta chain) was found in a study of T cells in localized non-small cell lung cancer. Study-wide points: A median of approximately 57 clones ranked among the top 100 in tumor appeared in adjacent lung. Sequencing was limited to one tumor region, leaving the possibility of heterogeneity open. Higher T cell density in the blood was associated with longer overall survival, whereas higher adjacent-lung clonality associated with shorter survival.

The protocol was immunoSEQ multiplex PCR, while the TCRdb copy is restricted to in-frame clones and leaves out a portion. Here the sample spans about 59,000 clones, roughly 92% being singletons. Regarding this clone: Its antigen remains unidentified.

With 1 base removed from V and 5 bases from J, the gap between germline ends came to 17 bases. CDR3 length: 16 residues. Germline V CDR1 and CDR2: SGHVS, FQNEAQ. The chain uses TRBV7-8 and TRBJ1-1; no clear D gene. The sequence was collected from a man aged 40 to 70 with stage I lung adenocarcinoma. The sequenced sample was peripheral blood, obtained before any cancer treatment. The CDR3, as DNA: TGTGCCAGCAGCTTAGGATCGGATGATGAGGATACTGAAGCTTTCTTT. As protein: CASSLGSDDEDTEAFF.